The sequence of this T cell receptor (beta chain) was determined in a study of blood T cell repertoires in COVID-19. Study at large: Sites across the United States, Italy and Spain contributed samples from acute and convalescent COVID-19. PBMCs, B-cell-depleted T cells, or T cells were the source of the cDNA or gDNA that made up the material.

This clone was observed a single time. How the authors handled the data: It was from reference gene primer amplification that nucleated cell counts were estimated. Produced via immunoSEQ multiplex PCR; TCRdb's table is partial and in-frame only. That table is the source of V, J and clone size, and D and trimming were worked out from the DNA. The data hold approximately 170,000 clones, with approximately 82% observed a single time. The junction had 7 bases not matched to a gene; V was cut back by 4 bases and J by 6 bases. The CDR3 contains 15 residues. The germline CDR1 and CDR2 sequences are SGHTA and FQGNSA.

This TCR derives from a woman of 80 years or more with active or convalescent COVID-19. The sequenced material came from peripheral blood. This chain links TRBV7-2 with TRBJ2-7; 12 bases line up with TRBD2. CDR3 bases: TGTGCCAGCAGCTCCAGACTAGCGGGAGCCTCCGAGCAGTACTTC. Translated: CASSSRLAGASEQYF.